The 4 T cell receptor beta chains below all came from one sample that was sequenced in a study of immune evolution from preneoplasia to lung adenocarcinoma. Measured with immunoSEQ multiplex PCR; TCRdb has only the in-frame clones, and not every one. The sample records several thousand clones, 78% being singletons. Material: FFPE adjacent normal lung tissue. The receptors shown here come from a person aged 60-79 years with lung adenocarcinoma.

This CDR3 reads CASSLGPVQETQYF. The CDR3 bases are TGTGCCAGCAGCTTAGGTCCGGTCCAAGAGACCCAGTACTTC. The rearrangement uses TRBV7-9 and TRBJ2-5; D is unresolved. Per germline, CDR1 SEHNR and CDR2 FQNEAQ (reference sequence). This CDR3 contains 14 residues. V was trimmed by 1 base and J by 1 base, leaving 7 bases between them.

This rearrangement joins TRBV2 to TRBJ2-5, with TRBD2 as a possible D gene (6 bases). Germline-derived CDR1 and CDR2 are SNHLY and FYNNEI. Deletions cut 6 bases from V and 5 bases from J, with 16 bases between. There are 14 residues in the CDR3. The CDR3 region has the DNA TGTGCCAGCAGCGGAGGGTGGCTGGGGGAGACCCAGTACTTC. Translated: CASSGGWLGETQYF.

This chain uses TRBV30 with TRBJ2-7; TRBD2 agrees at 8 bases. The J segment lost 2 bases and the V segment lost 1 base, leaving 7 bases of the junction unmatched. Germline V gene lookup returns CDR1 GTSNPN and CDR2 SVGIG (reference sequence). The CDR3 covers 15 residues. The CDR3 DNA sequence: TGTGCCTGGAGTGCCGGTAGCGGGGAGACCTACGAGCAGTACTTC. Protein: CAWSAGSGETYEQYF.

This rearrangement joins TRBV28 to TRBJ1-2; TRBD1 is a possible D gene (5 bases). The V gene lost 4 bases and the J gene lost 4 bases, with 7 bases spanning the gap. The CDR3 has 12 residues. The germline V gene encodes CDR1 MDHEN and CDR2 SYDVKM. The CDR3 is CASSSTVYGYTF. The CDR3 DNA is TGTGCCAGCAGTTCGACAGTCTATGGCTACACCTTC.